This T cell receptor beta chain appears in the sequencing data of a study of shared clonotypes between healthy human individuals. Findings and limits, study-wide: The study generally estimated greater richness for naive than memory subsets. A handful of donors had around 5.5% of their naive CD4 clonotypes in common. Among donors, the sharing of clonotypes was expected to be influenced by sequencing depth.

To note about this clone: Antigen specificity is unknown. The junction departs from germline at one end; a sequencing error may be responsible.

This table comes from immunoSEQ multiplex PCR, and its TCRdb copy is limited to in-frame clones, with some not included. The profile covers 650,000 to 700,000 clones, with about 92% appearing a single time and 34% taken by the ten largest. CDR3 size: 10 residues. Germline V gene lookup returns CDR1 MNHNS and CDR2 SASEGT. Sequenced input: memory CD8+ T cells from PBMCs. The subset: CD45RO+ cells pooled with CCR7-negative TemRA cells. This chain uses TRBV6-1 with TRBJ2-3; D perhaps matches TRBD1 (6 bases). The TCR was taken from a man between 18 and 29 years old in good health. Some clones in this sample may be carry-over from other donors' samples. The chain's CDR3 is CASSEVGGFF. CDR3 DNA sequence: TGTGCCAGCAGTGAAGTAGGGGGTTTTTTT.